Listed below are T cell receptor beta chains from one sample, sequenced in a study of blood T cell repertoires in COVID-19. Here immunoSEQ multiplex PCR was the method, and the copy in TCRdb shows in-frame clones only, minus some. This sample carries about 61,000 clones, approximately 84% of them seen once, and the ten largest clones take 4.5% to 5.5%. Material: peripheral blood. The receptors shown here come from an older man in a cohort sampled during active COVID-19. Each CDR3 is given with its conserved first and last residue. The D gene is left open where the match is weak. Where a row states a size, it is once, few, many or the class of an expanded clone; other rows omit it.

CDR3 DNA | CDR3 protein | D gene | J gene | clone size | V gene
TGCGCCAGCAGCTTCGGAGAGAACACCGGGGAGCTGTTTTTT | CASSFGENTGELFF | - | TRBJ2-2 | - | TRBV5-1
TGTGCCAGCAGCATTGGACAAAGCTCTGGAAACACCATATATTTT | CASSIGQSSGNTIYF | - | TRBJ1-3 | once | TRBV7-9
TGCAGCGTTGGTATTAATGAGCAGTTCTTC | CSVGINEQFF | - | TRBJ2-1 | - | TRBV29-1
TGTGCCAGCAGCCGGTACAGGGGATCGGGAAACACCATATATTTT | CASSRYRGSGNTIYF | TRBD1 | TRBJ1-3 | - | TRBV7-2
TGTGCCAGTAGTATAGGGGTAGCGGGAGGGCGCCCGGGCTCCTACAATGAGCAGTTCTTC | CASSIGVAGGRPGSYNEQFF | TRBD2 | TRBJ2-1 | - | TRBV19
TGTGCCAGCTCACCAGGACTAGGTACAACCACCGGGGAGCTGTTTTTT | CASSPGLGTTTGELFF | TRBD2 | TRBJ2-2 | - | TRBV18
TGTGCCAGTAGTATAGATCTTCGGACAGCTTATGGCTACACCTTC | CASSIDLRTAYGYTF | - | TRBJ1-2 | - | TRBV19
TGCGCCAGCAGCTTGGACCCGGGAGTTAACTATGGCTACACCTTC | CASSLDPGVNYGYTF | - | TRBJ1-2 | - | TRBV5-1
TGTGCCAGCAGTTTACCGGGCACTGAAGCTTTCTTT | CASSLPGTEAFF | - | TRBJ1-1 | - | TRBV12-3/TRBV12-4
TGCAGTGCTAGCGAGGGGCAGGGGGCTTTCTTT | CSASEGQGAFF | - | TRBJ1-1 | once | TRBV20-1
TGCGCCAGCAGCTTGGGACAGGGGGCAAACACCATATATTTT | CASSLGQGANTIYF | TRBD1 | TRBJ1-3 | - | TRBV5-1
TGCAGCTGTACAACAGTAAACTATGGCTACACCTTC | CSCTTVNYGYTF | - | TRBJ1-2 | - | TRBV29-1
TGTGCCAGCTCACCACCGTCCGGGAGACTAGTAAATGAGCAGTTCTTC | CASSPPSGRLVNEQFF | - | TRBJ2-1 | - | TRBV18
TGTGCCAGCAGTTTAGACAGAGCAATGAACACTGAAGCTTTCTTT | CASSLDRAMNTEAFF | - | TRBJ1-1 | few | TRBV27
TGCGCCAGCAGGGACCAGGGGCTTGTCACCGGGGAGCTGTTTTTT | CASRDQGLVTGELFF | - | TRBJ2-2 | - | TRBV10-2
TGTGCCAGTAGTAGGGACAGGGGGTTCATCGAGCAGTACTTC | CASSRDRGFIEQYF | TRBD1 | TRBJ2-7 | - | TRBV19
TGTGCCATCAAAGGACAGGGGGCGACCGGGGAGCTGTTTTTT | CAIKGQGATGELFF | TRBD1 | TRBJ2-2 | - | TRBV10-3